A single sample gave rise to the 12 T cell receptor beta chains below, sequenced in a study of CD8 T cells in Susac syndrome. Reverse transcription of about 0.45 to 1 ug RNA was performed with random hexamers. TCRdb passed the immunoSEQ multiplex PCR reads through MiXCR, listing each CDR3 protein once. The table includes tens of thousands of distinct CDR3 sequences, about 96% detected once. Specimen: CD8+ T cells from PBMCs. The origin of the receptors is a human donor with Susac syndrome.

The rearrangement links TRBV12-3 or TRBV12-4 to TRBJ2-4, with a weak D call TRBD2 (6 bases). V was clipped by 5 bases and J by 1 base, with 18 bases between them. This CDR3 comprises 17 residues. CDR3 nucleotides: TGTGCCAGCAGTGTATTTATCGGGGGACGGGCCAAAAACATTCAGTACTTC. Protein sequence: CASSVFIGGRAKNIQYF.

This chain joins TRBV20-1 and TRBJ1-2; 7 bases are shared with TRBD1. Germline CDR1 DFQATT, CDR2 SNEGSKA (reference sequence). Trimming took 6 bases from V and 8 from J; bases not matched to a gene: 6. This CDR3 has 11 amino acids. DNA for the CDR3: TGCAGTGCCCGAACAGGGGAAGGCTACACCTTC. As protein: CSARTGEGYTF.

The chain uses TRBV10-3 and TRBJ2-7, with D maybe TRBD1 (6 bases). Per germline, CDR1 ENHRY and CDR2 SYGVKD. The V and J ends lost 5 bases and 0 bases respectively, with 11 bases between them. The CDR3 sequence is 14 residues long. The CDR3 sequence: CAISPRDNSYEQYF. In DNA, the CDR3 is TGTGCCATCAGTCCTCGGGACAACTCCTACGAGCAGTACTTC.

This rearrangement joins TRBV4-3 to TRBJ2-4, with 7 positions matching TRBD1. The germline gives CDR1 LGHNA, CDR2 YSLEER. This CDR3 is 15 amino acids long. The V gene end was trimmed by 1 base and the J gene end by 7 bases; junction bases not matched to a gene: 7. The CDR3 sequence: CASSQARQGRNIQYF. In nucleotides, the CDR3 is TGCGCCAGCAGCCAAGCCCGACAGGGTAGGAACATTCAGTACTTC.

The chain is built from TRBV7-3 and TRBJ2-2; D might be TRBD1 (6 bases). CDR3 length: 15 amino acids. Trimming took off 5 bases at V and 2 bases at J, with 12 bases between the two ends. Germline-derived CDR1 and CDR2 are SGHTA and FQGTGA. CDR3 DNA sequence: TGTGCCAGCAGCCTCAAGGGGGTCAACACCGGGGAGCTGTTTTTT. It specifies CASSLKGVNTGELFF.

This chain joins TRBV11-2 and TRBJ2-7, with 8 positions matching TRBD1. Germline assignment: CDR1 SGHAT and CDR2 FQNNGV. Trimming removed 1 base from V and 3 bases from J; junction bases left unmatched: 5. The CDR3 runs 15 residues. CDR3 protein: CASSLGRQGNYEQYF. The DNA for the CDR3 is TGTGCCAGCAGCTTAGGGAGACAGGGGAACTACGAGCAGTACTTC. Based on the CDR3 plus reference TRBV11-2 and TRBJ2-7, the full variable domain is EAGVAQSPRYKIIEKRQSVAFWCNPISGHATLYWYQQILGQGPKLLIQFQNNGVVDDSQLPKDRFSAERLKGVDSTLKIQPAKLEDSAVYLCASSLGRQGNYEQYFGPGTRLTVT.

The chain carries TRBV30 and TRBJ1-4; maybe TRBD1 (6 bases). The ends were cut back, 3 bases at V and 7 bases at J, with 12 bases in the middle. The CDR3 length is 13 residues. Germline V gene sequence: CDR1 GTSNPN, CDR2 SVGIG (reference sequence). CDR3 protein: CAWSQGYGEKLFF. DNA of the CDR3: TGTGCCTGGAGCCAGGGGTACGGTGAAAAACTGTTTTTT.

V is TRBV27 and J is TRBJ1-1; 7 bases map to TRBD1. This CDR3 region has 15 residues. V shed 0 bases and J 5 bases; nucleotides not matched to a gene: 6. The V gene's germline CDR1 is MNHEY and CDR2 SMNVEV (reference sequence). CDR3 DNA sequence: TGTGCCAGCAGTTTATCCCGGGGGGGACAGACTGAAGCTTTCTTT. Translated: CASSLSRGGQTEAFF.

The chain recombines TRBV11-1 with TRBJ2-5; the match to TRBD2 covers 9 bases. Looked up from germline, CDR1 is SGHAT and CDR2 is FQDESV (reference sequence). Unmatched junction bases numbered 7, after V lost 5 bases and J lost 6 bases. This CDR3 contains 14 residues. The chain's CDR3 is CASSQGLAGKTQYF. The CDR3 region has the DNA TGTGCCAGCAGCCAGGGACTAGCAGGAAAGACCCAGTACTTC.

The CDR3 spells CASIPTVPPVEQYF. The CDR3 DNA reads as TGTGCCAGCATCCCGACAGTCCCCCCGGTCGAGCAGTACTTC. The chain joins TRBV25-1 to TRBJ2-7, with D perhaps TRBD1 (5 bases). CDR3 length: 14 residues. Germline CDR1 MGHDK, CDR2 SYGVNS. Between the trimmed V and J ends, which lost 7 bases and 6 bases, there was a span of 19 bases.

This chain links TRBV15 with TRBJ2-3; TRBD1 aligns across 7 bases. The germline V gene has CDR1 LNHNV and CDR2 YYDKDF (reference sequence). The J segment lost 1 base and the V segment lost 11 bases, leaving 9 bases of the junction unmatched. CDR3 length: 14 residues. The CDR3 DNA reads as TGTGCCGCTCAGGGGGATGGCGGCACAGATACGCAGTATTTT. Protein: CAAQGDGGTDTQYF.

The chain combines TRBV20-1 with TRBJ1-5; D is ambiguous. This CDR3 spans 16 amino acids. V gave up 5 bases and J gave up 0 bases, with 17 bases separating them. Germline CDR1 reads DFQATT; CDR2 reads SNEGSKA (reference sequence). The CDR3 coding sequence is TGCAGTGCTGCGGGCCCGGAGATCTTTAGCAATCAGCCCCAGCATTTT. Amino acids: CSAAGPEIFSNQPQHF.